These T cell receptor beta chains were read from a single sample in a study of shared clonotypes between healthy human individuals. This table comes from immunoSEQ multiplex PCR, and its TCRdb copy is limited to in-frame clones, with some not included. The profile covers some 2 million clones, with just under 95% appearing a single time and roughly 1% taken by the ten largest. The sequenced material came from naive CD8+ T cells sorted from blood. These receptors came from a man between 18 and 35 years old in good health. The CDR3 runs from the conserved cysteine through the conserved F or W. Each record gives: V gene, D gene, clone size, J gene, CDR3 DNA, CDR3 protein. A D gene is named only where the DNA matches it firmly. Size values are once, few and many counts, or a class for expanded clones, and some rows have none.

TRBV13	.	.	TRBJ2-1	TGTGCCAGCAGCTTACTCGAGCAGGGGAACTACAATGAGCAGTTCTTC	CASSLLEQGNYNEQFF
TRBV5-1	.	.	TRBJ1-5	TGCGCCAGCAGCTTGGGCCCAAAGCCCCAGCATTTT	CASSLGPKPQHF
TRBV6-5	.	.	TRBJ1-1	TGTGCCAGCAGTTACTCGGAACGATACACTGAAGCTTTCTTT	CASSYSERYTEAFF
TRBV30	.	.	TRBJ1-4	TGTGCCTGGAGTGTAGGGGGGCTTGAAAAACTGTTTTTT	CAWSVGGLEKLFF
TRBV5-6	.	.	TRBJ2-7	TGTGCCAGCAGGGAGACAGGTGTCTCCTACGAGCAGTACTTC	CASRETGVSYEQYF
TRBV2	TRBD2	.	TRBJ2-3	TGTGCCAGCAGGGAGCTAGCGGGGGGGAGCACAGATACGCAGTATTTT	CASRELAGGSTDTQYF
TRBV6-1	.	.	TRBJ2-3	TGTGCCAGCAGTGTTCTTAGCGCGAGCACAGATACGCAGTATTTT	CASSVLSASTDTQYF
TRBV6-1	.	.	TRBJ1-5	TGTGCCAGCAGTGAACTTAGGGCTAGCAATCAGCCCCAGCATTTT	CASSELRASNQPQHF
TRBV27	.	.	TRBJ2-5	TGTGCCAGCAGTAGATTAATTGGGTCAAAAGAGACCCAGTACTTC	CASSRLIGSKETQYF
TRBV20-1	.	.	TRBJ2-3	TGCAGTGCGTATTTAGATACGCAGTATTTT	CSAYLDTQYF
TRBV19	.	.	TRBJ2-7	TGTGCCAGTAGTTGGGGTGAGAGCTACGAGCAGTACTTC	CASSWGESYEQYF
TRBV10-2	.	.	TRBJ2-7	TGCGCCAGCAGTACAGGGATGGTCGAGCAGTACTTC	CASSTGMVEQYF
TRBV5-4	.	.	TRBJ2-1	TGTGCCAGCAGCTTGGCTTTAGGGGTCAATGAGCAGTTCTTC	CASSLALGVNEQFF
TRBV27	.	.	TRBJ2-2	TGTGCCAGCAGATCGGACAGAAACACCGGGGAGCTGTTTTTT	CASRSDRNTGELFF
TRBV2	.	once	TRBJ2-2	TGTGCCAGCAGTGAAGGAGGGTCCGGGGAGCTGTTTTTT	CASSEGGSGELFF
TRBV9	.	.	TRBJ2-7	TGTGCCAGCCCCAACCCGGAATCGGGAAGGTACGAGCAGTACTTC	CASPNPESGRYEQYF
TRBV27	.	.	TRBJ2-7	TGTGCCAGCAGTTTCGGTTCGACCTACGAGCAGTACTTC	CASSFGSTYEQYF